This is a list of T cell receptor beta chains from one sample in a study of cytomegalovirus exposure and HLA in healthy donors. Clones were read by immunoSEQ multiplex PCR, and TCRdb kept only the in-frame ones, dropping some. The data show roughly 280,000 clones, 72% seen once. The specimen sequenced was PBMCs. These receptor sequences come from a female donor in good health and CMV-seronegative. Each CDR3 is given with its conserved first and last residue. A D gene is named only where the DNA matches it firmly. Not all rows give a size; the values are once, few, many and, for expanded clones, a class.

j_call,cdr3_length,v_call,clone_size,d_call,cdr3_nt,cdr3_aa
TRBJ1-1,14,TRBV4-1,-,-,TGCGCCAGCAGCCAAGTAGGAGGGCACGCTGAAGCTTTCTTT,CASSQVGGHAEAFF
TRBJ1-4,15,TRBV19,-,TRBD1,TGTGCCAGCACTTTGGGGACAGGGGGAAGCGAAAAACTGTTTTTT,CASTLGTGGSEKLFF
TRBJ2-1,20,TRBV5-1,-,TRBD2,TGCGCCAGCAGCTTGCTTGGGATCGGACTGACTAGCGGGAGGGCGAATGAGCAGTTCTTC,CASSLLGIGLTSGRANEQFF
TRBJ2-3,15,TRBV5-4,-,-,TGTGCCAGCAGCCGATCCAGGGGCAGCACAGATACGCAGTATTTT,CASSRSRGSTDTQYF
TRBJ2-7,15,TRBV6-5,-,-,TGTGCCAGCAGTTACACGCGGGACAGCTCCTACGAGCAGTACTTC,CASSYTRDSSYEQYF
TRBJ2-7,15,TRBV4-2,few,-,TGTGCCAGCAGCCAAGAAGGCGGAAACTCCTACGAGCAGTACTTC,CASSQEGGNSYEQYF
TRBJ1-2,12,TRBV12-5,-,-,TGTGCTAGTGGTTTCTCTAACTATGGCTACACCTTC,CASGFSNYGYTF
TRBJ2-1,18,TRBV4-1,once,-,TGCGCCAGCAGCCAAGGGCCGGGAGGGGGGACAGCCAACAATGAGCAGTTCTTC,CASSQGPGGGTANNEQFF
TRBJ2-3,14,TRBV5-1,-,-,TGCGCCAGCAGCGATACAGGTAGCACAGATACGCAGTATTTT,CASSDTGSTDTQYF
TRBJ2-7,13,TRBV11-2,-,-,TGTGCCAGCAGCCCGGGGTTTAGTGGCGAGCAGTACTTC,CASSPGFSGEQYF
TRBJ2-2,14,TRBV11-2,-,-,TGTGCCAGCAGTCCCGGGGTTGATGGCGGGGAGCTGTTTTTT,CASSPGVDGGELFF
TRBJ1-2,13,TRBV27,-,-,TGTGCCAGCAGTGTCACCCTCGGGATGGGCTACACCTTC,CASSVTLGMGYTF
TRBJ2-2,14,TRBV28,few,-,TGTGCCAGCAGAGTACAGGGGAACACCGGGGAGCTGTTTTTT,CASRVQGNTGELFF
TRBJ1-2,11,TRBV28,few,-,TGTGCCAGCAGTCCGACTAGAGGCTACACCTTC,CASSPTRGYTF
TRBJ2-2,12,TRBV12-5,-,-,TGTGCTAGCCTGGAAAGCGCCGGGGAGCTGTTTTTT,CASLESAGELFF
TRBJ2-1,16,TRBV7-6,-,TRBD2,TGTGCCAGCAGCTCAGGGACTAGCGGGGACTACAATGAGCAGTTCTTC,CASSSGTSGDYNEQFF
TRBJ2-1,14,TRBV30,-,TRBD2,TGTGCCTGGAAGAGAGCGGGAAGCTACAATGAGCAGTTCTTC,CAWKRAGSYNEQFF
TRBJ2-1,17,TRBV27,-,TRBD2,TGTGCCAGCAGTTACGAAAACCTAGCGGGAGTGAAGAATGAGCAGTTCTTC,CASSYENLAGVKNEQFF
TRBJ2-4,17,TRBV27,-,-,TGTGCCAGCAGTCCACTTGGGACTGGTGGGGCCAAAAACATTCAGTACTTC,CASSPLGTGGAKNIQYF
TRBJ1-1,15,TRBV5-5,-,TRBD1,TGTGCCAGCAGCTGGTTGGGACAGGGGGAGACTGAAGCTTTCTTT,CASSWLGQGETEAFF
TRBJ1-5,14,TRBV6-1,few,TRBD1,TGTGCCAGCAGCCCCTACAGGGGAGGTCAGCCCCAGCATTTT,CASSPYRGGQPQHF
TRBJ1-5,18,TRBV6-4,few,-,TGTGCCAGCAGTGACAAGGGGCGAGTATTGTGCGGCAATCAGCCCCAGCATTTT,CASSDKGRVLCGNQPQHF
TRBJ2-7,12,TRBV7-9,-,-,TGTGCCAGCAGCCTGAGGAGCTACGAGCAGTACTTC,CASSLRSYEQYF
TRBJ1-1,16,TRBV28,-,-,TGTGCCAGCAGACCTACTCGAGCACAGTTGAACACTGAAGCTTTCTTT,CASRPTRAQLNTEAFF
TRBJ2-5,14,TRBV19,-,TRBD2,TGTGCCAGTAGTAAACTAGCGGGAGTGGAGACCCAGTACTTC,CASSKLAGVETQYF
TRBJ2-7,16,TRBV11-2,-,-,TGTGCCAGCAGCTCGGGACTCCGTGATATTCCCTACGAGCAGTACTTC,CASSSGLRDIPYEQYF
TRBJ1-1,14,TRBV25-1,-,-,TGTGCCAGCAGTGTAACAGGGCTGAACACTGAAGCTTTCTTT,CASSVTGLNTEAFF
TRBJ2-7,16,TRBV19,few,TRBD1,TGTGCCAGTAGGAGCCAAAGCATGACAGGGGTCTACGAGCAGTACTTC,CASRSQSMTGVYEQYF
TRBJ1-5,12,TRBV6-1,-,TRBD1,TGTGCCAGCGGACAGGGGACTCAGCCCCAGCATTTT,CASGQGTQPQHF
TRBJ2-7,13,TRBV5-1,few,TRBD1,TGCGCCAGCAGTGGACAGGGGCTGTACGAGCAGTACTTC,CASSGQGLYEQYF
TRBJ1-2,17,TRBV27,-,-,TGTGCCAGCAGTTTCGAGGGTTCGGGGGGAAGTAGGAATGGCTACACCTTC,CASSFEGSGGSRNGYTF
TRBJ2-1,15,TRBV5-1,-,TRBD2,TGCGCCAGCAGCTTGCAGACTAGCGGTTACAATGAGCAGTTCTTC,CASSLQTSGYNEQFF
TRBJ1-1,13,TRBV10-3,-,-,TGTGCCATCAGCGTACTGGGGGGGACTGAAGCTTTCTTT,CAISVLGGTEAFF
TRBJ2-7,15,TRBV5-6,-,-,TGTGCCAGCAGCTCGACTTCCGGGTCCTCCTACGAGCAGTACTTC,CASSSTSGSSYEQYF
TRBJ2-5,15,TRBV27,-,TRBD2,TGTGCCAGCAGTTCCCGTGGGGGGGGGACAGAGACCCAGTACTTC,CASSSRGGGTETQYF
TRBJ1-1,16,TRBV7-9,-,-,TGTGCCAGCAGCTTAGCGGGGGGGACATGGAACACTGAAGCTTTCTTT,CASSLAGGTWNTEAFF
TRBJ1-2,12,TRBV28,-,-,TGTGCCAGCAGTCGGGGTTACGGGGGCTACACCTTC,CASSRGYGGYTF
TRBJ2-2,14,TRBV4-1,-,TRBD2,TGCGCCAGCAGCCCCGGGAGGGGGACCGGGGAGCTGTTTTTT,CASSPGRGTGELFF
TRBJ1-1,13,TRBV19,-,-,TGTGCCAGTAGTATGACTATGAACACTGAAGCTTTCTTT,CASSMTMNTEAFF
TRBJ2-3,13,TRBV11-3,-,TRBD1,TGTGCCAGCCAGGACAGGCAAACAGATACGCAGTATTTT,CASQDRQTDTQYF
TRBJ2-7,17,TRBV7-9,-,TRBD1,TGTGCCAGCAGCTTAGCGGGCGGGGACAGGGGAACCTACGAGCAGTACTTC,CASSLAGGDRGTYEQYF
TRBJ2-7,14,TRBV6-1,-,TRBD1,TGTGCCGTACAGGGGATTAGAAGTACCTACGAGCAGTACTTC,CAVQGIRSTYEQYF
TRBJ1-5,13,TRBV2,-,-,TGTGCCAGTTTGGGGGGGTATAATCAGCCCCAGCATTTT,CASLGGYNQPQHF
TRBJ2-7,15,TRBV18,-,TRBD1,TGTGCCAGCTCATCGACGGGGACAGGGAGAATATGGCAGTACTTC,CASSSTGTGRIWQYF
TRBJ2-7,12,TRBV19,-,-,TGTGCCAGTAGTGTAGACCTCTACGAGCAGTACTTC,CASSVDLYEQYF
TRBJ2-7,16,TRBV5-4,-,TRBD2,TGTGCCAGCAGCTTCAGGGGTAGCGGGAGTCGCCACGAGCAGTACTTC,CASSFRGSGSRHEQYF
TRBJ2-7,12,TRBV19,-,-,TGTGCCACCCAAGGGGCGGCTCCAGAGCAGTACTTC,CATQGAAPEQYF
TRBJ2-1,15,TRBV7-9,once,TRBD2,TGTGCCAGCAGCTTAGCACTAGCGGGAGGTGATGAGCAGTTCTTC,CASSLALAGGDEQFF
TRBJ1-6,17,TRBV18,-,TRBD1,TGTGCCAGCTCATCAAATCAATCAGGGGGCAGGAGTTCACCCCTCCACTTT,CASSSNQSGGRSSPLHF
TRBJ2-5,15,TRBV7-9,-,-,TGTGCCAGCAGCTTAGGGGGCCTTGATGAGGAGACCCAGTACTTC,CASSLGGLDEETQYF
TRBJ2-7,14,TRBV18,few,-,TGTGCCAGCTCAGCCGGGACTTCTCCCTACGAGCAGTACTTC,CASSAGTSPYEQYF
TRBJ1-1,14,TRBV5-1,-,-,TGCGCCAGCAGCTTTTCGGACAAGAACACTGAAGCTTTCTTT,CASSFSDKNTEAFF
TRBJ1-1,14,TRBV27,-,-,TGTGCCAGCAGTTTAATGGGAGGGACCACTGAAGCTTTCTTT,CASSLMGGTTEAFF
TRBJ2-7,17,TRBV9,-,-,TGTGCCAGCAGCGTAGAGGCGGGGACCACACGGGCCTACGAGCAGTACTTC,CASSVEAGTTRAYEQYF
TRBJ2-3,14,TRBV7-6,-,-,TGTGCCAGCAGCTTAGTGCAGAGCACAGATACGCAGTATTTT,CASSLVQSTDTQYF